This record covers a single TCR beta chain. The germline gives CDR1 MDHEN, CDR2 SYDVKM. The V gene lost 2 bases and the J gene lost 9 bases, with 11 bases spanning the gap. The CDR3 has 14 amino acids. The data were obtained in a study of shared T cell receptors in the human thymus. Here immunoSEQ multiplex PCR was the method, and the copy in TCRdb shows in-frame clones only, minus some. The data hold 700,000 to 750,000 clones, with around 85% observed a single time. The sample was also linked to a second study, of human thymus T cells. That paper notes: Healthy Finnish infants having corrective surgery for congenital heart defects served as donors. Thymus tissue was removed during corrective cardiac surgery. It looked as if thymic and blood repertoires used V and J genes in a biased way. Thymic repertoires overlap heavily among unrelated individuals, related research has reported.

The sample consisted of thymocytes. The sequence derives from a girl under two years old with a congenital heart defect. This chain connects TRBV28 to TRBJ1-6, with a tentative D call TRBD1 (5 bases). Here the CDR3 reads CASSLGGRGSPLHF. Here the CDR3 DNA reads TGTGCCAGCAGTTTAGGCGGTAGGGGTTCACCCCTCCACTTT.